This T cell receptor beta chain is drawn from a study of OX40 agonist ivuxolimab in advanced cancers. Study context: The study enrolled dose-escalation patients with hepatocellular carcinoma, melanoma, renal cell or head and neck cancer. Males comprised 75% to 90% of the group, whose mean age was approximately 60 years (range about 20 to 90).

Profiling relied on immunoSEQ multiplex PCR, and the TCRdb table lists in-frame clones only, not all of them. The sample contains 60,000 to 65,000 clones, 83% of which appear only once. Germline V CDR1 and CDR2: LGHNT, FRNRAP. The CDR3 runs 13 residues. V was clipped by 1 base and J by 3 bases, with 6 bases between them. In this sample, this clone turned up a few times. V is TRBV12-5 and J is TRBJ1-1; no clear D. This TCR was recovered from an adult with an advanced solid tumor such as melanoma, head and neck, liver or kidney cancer. The sequences come from CD4+ or CD8+ T cells sorted from blood, collected in a trial of the OX40 agonist ivuxolimab. The CDR3 sequence is CASGLDRDTEAFF. In DNA, the CDR3 is TGTGCTAGTGGTTTGGACCGGGACACTGAAGCTTTCTTT.